One sample yielded the 16 T cell receptor beta chains listed below, sequenced in a study of blood T cell repertoires in COVID-19. TCRdb's table, derived via immunoSEQ multiplex PCR, lists solely in-frame clones and lacks some. The repertoire holds some 150,000 clones, 70% to 90% seen once, with around 8% in the top ten. The sequenced material came from peripheral blood. Receptors were obtained from a woman between 55 and 75 years old with COVID-19, enrolled during active disease.

This chain joins TRBV19 and TRBJ2-1, with 8 bases fitting TRBD1. V shed 5 bases, J shed 0 bases, and the junction held 3 bases outside the gene matches. Germline V CDR1 and CDR2: LNHDA, SQIVND (reference sequence). CDR3 length: 15 residues. The DNA for the CDR3 is TGTGCCAGTAGTCGGGACAGGAGCTCCTACAATGAGCAGTTCTTC. It codes for CASSRDRSSYNEQFF.

V is TRBV4-2 and J is TRBJ2-1; 11 nucleotides agree with TRBD2. The CDR3 spans 18 residues. Germline CDR1 is LGHNA and CDR2 is YNFKEQ. Trimming took 5 bases from V and 9 from J; bases not matched to a gene: 18. DNA for the CDR3: TGTGCCAGCAGCACCCGGGGCAATATAGCGGGGGGGCCGGTTGAGCAGTTCTTC. Amino acids: CASSTRGNIAGGPVEQFF.

CDR3 protein: CASSFREGSYNEQFF. CDR3 sequence (DNA): TGTGCCAGCAGCTTCCGGGAGGGCTCCTACAATGAGCAGTTCTTC. The V gene is TRBV9, the J gene TRBJ2-1; 8 bases are shared with TRBD2. The germline CDR1 and CDR2 sequences are SGDLS and YYNGEE. CDR3 length: 15 residues. With V trimmed by 4 bases and J by 0 bases, 3 bases remained unmatched.

The rearrangement uses TRBV27 and TRBJ2-1, with a possible D match to TRBD2 (7 bases). V lost 6 bases, J lost 8 bases, and 17 bases lay in between. Germline CDR1 MNHEY, CDR2 SMNVEV (reference sequence). CDR3 length: 14 residues. This CDR3 reads CASSREGGRDEQFF. Written as DNA, the CDR3 is TGTGCCAGCAGCCGAGAGGGGGGGCGAGATGAGCAGTTCTTC.

This chain connects TRBV7-8 to TRBJ2-2; 8 nucleotides align to TRBD2. Germline values: CDR1 SGHVS, CDR2 FQNEAQ. This CDR3 is built from 16 residues. V dropped 3 bases and J dropped 5; count of bases not matched to a gene: 8. The CDR3 DNA reads as TGTGCCAGCAGCTTTCGGGCGGGGGGTCTTACCGGGGAGCTGTTTTTT. The encoded protein is CASSFRAGGLTGELFF. Full variable domain (missing parts from reference TRBV7-8 and TRBJ2-2): GAGVSQSPRYKVAKRGQDVALRCDPISGHVSLFWYQQALGQGPEFLTYFQNEAQLDKSGLPSDRFFAERPEGSVSTLKIQRTQQEDSAVYLCASSFRAGGLTGELFFGEGSRLTVL.

CDR3 coding DNA: TGTGCCAGCAGCTTTAACAGGGGACCCAACACCGGGGAGCTGTTTTTT. Translation: CASSFNRGPNTGELFF. The rearrangement joins TRBV7-3 to TRBJ2-2, with 7 bases aligning to TRBD1. There are 16 residues in the CDR3. V lost 3 bases and J lost 2; bases outside the gene matches: 6. CDR1 SGHTA and CDR2 FQGTGA come from the germline V gene.

The chain uses TRBV12-3 or TRBV12-4 and TRBJ2-3; TRBD2 matches 9 bases. The length of the CDR3 is 13 residues. The V gene end was trimmed by 7 bases and the J gene end by 4 bases; junction bases not matched to a gene: 3. CDR3 coding DNA: TGTGCCAGCACAGCGGGGGGAGCAGATACGCAGTATTTT. Translation gives CASTAGGADTQYF.

V gene TRBV29-1 combines with J gene TRBJ1-2; the match to TRBD1 covers 7 bases. The germline CDR1 and CDR2 sequences are SQVTM and ANQGSEA. The CDR3 extends over 14 amino acids. The J segment lost 0 bases and the V segment lost 4 bases, leaving 5 bases of the junction unmatched. For the CDR3, the DNA is TGCAGCGTTGTGGGGGACAGCACTAACTATGGCTACACCTTC. This encodes CSVVGDSTNYGYTF.

The chain couples TRBV19 to TRBJ2-3; tentatively, D is TRBD1 (6 bases). The CDR3 runs 11 residues. The germline V and J ends were trimmed by 6 bases and 7 bases, with 8 bases remaining between them. Germline CDR1 and CDR2: LNHDA and SQIVND (reference sequence). The CDR3 DNA follows: TGTGCCAGTAGGGGGGCTAATACGCAGTATTTT. It yields the protein CASRGANTQYF.

In this sample, this clone turned up a few times. The chain recombines TRBV7-9 with TRBJ1-3; no definite D call. This CDR3 is 15 amino acids long. Trimming removed 5 bases at V and 3 bases at J, with 14 bases between. Per the germline V gene, CDR1 is SEHNR and CDR2 is FQNEAQ (reference sequence). As DNA, the CDR3 is TGTGCCAGCAGCCCTGTAGGAGGGATTGGAAACACCATATATTTT. This codes for CASSPVGGIGNTIYF.

The chain recombines TRBV14 with TRBJ1-3; no firm D call. The CDR3 covers 16 residues. V was shortened by 1 base and J by 1 base, with 11 bases between the two germline ends. Germline V gives CDR1 SGHDN, CDR2 FVKESK. The CDR3 DNA reads TGTGCCAGCAGCCAAGGATTTACGGGGTCTGGAAACACCATATATTTT. Amino acids: CASSQGFTGSGNTIYF.

Sample share makes this clone medium-sized. Other nucleotide sequences in the sample specify the same CDR3. The chain recombines TRBV12-5 with TRBJ1-6, with D perhaps TRBD1 (5 bases). Trimming cost V 5 bases and J 7 bases, with 12 bases left between them. This CDR3 comprises 14 residues. CDR1 LGHNT and CDR2 FRNRAP come from the germline V gene. This CDR3 is CASGLGGGNSPLHF. CDR3 in DNA: TGTGCTAGTGGTCTCGGGGGGGGGAATTCACCCCTCCACTTT.

The CDR3 here is CASSVTGADTQYF. The CDR3 DNA is TGTGCCAGCAGCGTAACAGGGGCAGATACGCAGTATTTT. This chain links TRBV7-8 with TRBJ2-3; 7 bases fit TRBD1. Germline CDR1 SGHVS, CDR2 FQNEAQ. The CDR3 is made up of 13 amino acids. The V segment lost 5 bases and the J segment 4 bases; nucleotides outside the gene matches: 3.

The rearrangement links TRBV3-1 (or the pseudogene TRBV3-2) to TRBJ2-3; D remains unclear. V lost 0 bases and J lost 3, with 7 bases in between. The length of the CDR3 is 14 residues. Germline loops: CDR1 LGHDT, CDR2 YNNKEL (reference sequence). The CDR3, as DNA: TGTGCCAGCAGCCAAGAAATGCGGACAGATACGCAGTATTTT. This sequence encodes CASSQEMRTDTQYF.

This clone was seen once. The chain uses TRBV11-2 and TRBJ2-3; no clear D gene. The CDR3 length is 14 residues. Trimming took off 3 bases at V and 2 bases at J, with 9 bases between the two ends. CDR1 SGHAT and CDR2 FQNNGV come from the germline V gene. For the CDR3, the DNA is TGTGCCAGCAGCTTGTCTGCGCCCACAGATACGCAGTATTTT. Translating gives CASSLSAPTDTQYF.

DNA for the CDR3: TGTGCCAGCAGTGTGTCCGGGGGTTTTGACGCTGAAGCTTTCTTT. Its protein is CASSVSGGFDAEAFF. The rearrangement links TRBV3-1 (or the pseudogene TRBV3-2) to TRBJ1-1; D is possibly TRBD1 (5 bases). V was pared by 6 bases and J by 6 bases, with 20 bases between. The CDR3 spans 15 residues. Germline V gene lookup returns CDR1 LGHDT and CDR2 YNNKEL (reference sequence).